The sequence of this TCR beta chain was determined in a study of CD8 T cells in Susac syndrome. V was clipped by 1 base and J by 3 bases, with 15 bases between them. The CDR3 consists of 17 residues. An amount of RNA that ranged from roughly 0.5 to 1 ug was reverse transcribed with random hexamers. A multiplex approach, immunoSEQ multiplex PCR, amplified TCR beta CDR3 across 54 Vbeta and 13 Jbeta. TCRdb passed the immunoSEQ multiplex PCR reads through MiXCR, listing each CDR3 protein once. The table records under 550,000 distinct CDR3 sequences, more than 70% of them present only once. Stable or active relapsing-remitting multiple sclerosis, untreated and meeting revised McDonald criteria, defined the controls. The TEMRA cells underwent FACS enrichment, while the CD8+ and CD4+ T cells underwent negative isolation.

The sequenced sample consisted of CD8+ T cells from PBMCs. This clonotype was sampled from a human donor with multiple sclerosis. V and J are TRBV12-3 or TRBV12-4 and TRBJ2-2; no definite D call. The CDR3 DNA sequence: TGTGCCAGCAGTTTAGGGTACGGTGACACCTACACCGGGGAGCTGTTTTTT. Protein product: CASSLGYGDTYTGELFF.